Described below is a single T cell receptor (beta chain) sequence and its context. V gave up 1 base and J gave up 15 bases; unmatched junction bases: 4. This CDR3 is built from 12 residues. Germline V gene data show CDR1 as SNHLY and CDR2 as FYNNEI. This specimen comes from a study of blood T cell repertoires in COVID-19. Turning to the study itself: Acute-phase and convalescent COVID-19 samples originated in the United States, Italy and Spain. The analysed material was cDNA or gDNA that came from T cells, B-cell-depleted T cells, or PBMCs.

In the study's own analysis: The authors estimated nucleated cell counts from reference gene primer amplification. Sequencing used immunoSEQ multiplex PCR; TCRdb keeps in-frame clones, though not all of them. V and J calls and clone size come straight from that table; D and trimming were deduced from the DNA. Here the sample spans around 52,000 clones, over 85% being singletons. J is TRBJ2-1 and V is TRBV2, with TRBD1 matching 9 bases. Sequencing was carried out using peripheral blood. This receptor was taken from a woman of 80 years or more with acute or convalescent COVID-19. The CDR3 DNA reads TGTGCCAGCAGTGAAGAGGACAGGGGTGCGTTCTTC. Its protein product is CASSEEDRGAFF.